The subject of this entry is one T cell receptor beta chain. No antigen is known for it. V dropped 5 bases and J dropped 0 bases, with 9 bases sitting between them. In germline, CDR1 is LNHDA, CDR2 SQIVND (reference sequence). This CDR3 is 14 amino acids long. Measured with immunoSEQ multiplex PCR; TCRdb has only the in-frame clones, and not every one. Of about 72,000 clones in the sample, roughly nine tenths were seen once. The record originates from a study of OX40 agonist ivuxolimab in advanced cancers. The overall study: An anti-OX40 (CD134) antibody with agonistic activity, ivuxolimab, was administered to patients. At 0.01 to 10 mg/kg, ivuxolimab was administered intravenously to patients every 2 weeks. Three patients got partial responses; one had hepatocellular carcinoma and two had cutaneous melanoma. Study-level points and caveats: Partly responding patients at 0.1-3.0 mg/kg showed some of the smallest clonal expansion.

The chain employs TRBV19 and TRBJ2-3; D not resolved. The sequenced sample was CD4+ or CD8+ T cells sorted from blood, obtained in a trial of the OX40 agonist ivuxolimab. The sequence was obtained from an adult with an advanced solid tumor such as melanoma, head and neck, liver or kidney cancer. Here the CDR3 DNA reads TGTGCCAGTAGTCTGGCCCAAAGCACAGATACGCAGTATTTT. It specifies CASSLAQSTDTQYF.